This T cell receptor beta chain was captured by sequencing in a study of T cell responses to AZD1222 COVID-19 vaccine. Profiled with immunoSEQ multiplex PCR; TCRdb holds only in-frame clones, not every one. The repertoire holds 200,000 or so clones, 94% seen once, with 9.2% in the top ten. The origin of this receptor is an adult in good health. Here the sequenced sample was peripheral blood, taken on day 0 of AZD1222 vaccination.

The DNA of the CDR3 is TGCGCCAGCACCCAGGGAGGGTTAAGCAATCAGCCCCAGCATTTT. This codes for CASTQGGLSNQPQHF. V and J are TRBV4-1 and TRBJ1-5, with D maybe TRBD1 (5 bases). V lost 7 bases, J lost 1 base, and 14 bases lay in between. There are 15 residues in the CDR3. Germline CDR1 and CDR2: MGHRA and YSYEKL.